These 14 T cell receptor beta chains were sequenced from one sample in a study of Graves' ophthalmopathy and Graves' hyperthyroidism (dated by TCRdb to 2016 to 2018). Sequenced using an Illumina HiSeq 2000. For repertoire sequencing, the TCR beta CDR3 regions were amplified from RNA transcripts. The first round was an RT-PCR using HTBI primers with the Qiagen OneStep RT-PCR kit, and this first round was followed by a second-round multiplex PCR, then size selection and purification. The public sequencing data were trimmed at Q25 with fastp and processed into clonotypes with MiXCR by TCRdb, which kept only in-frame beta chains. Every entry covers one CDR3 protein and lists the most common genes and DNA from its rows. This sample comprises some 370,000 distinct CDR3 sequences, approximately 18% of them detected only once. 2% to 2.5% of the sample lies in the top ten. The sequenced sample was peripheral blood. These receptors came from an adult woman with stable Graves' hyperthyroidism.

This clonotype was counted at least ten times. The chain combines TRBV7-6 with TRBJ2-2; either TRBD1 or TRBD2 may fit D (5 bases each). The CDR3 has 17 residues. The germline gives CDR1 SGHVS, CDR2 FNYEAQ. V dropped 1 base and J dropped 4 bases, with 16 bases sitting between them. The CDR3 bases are TGTGCCAGCAGCTTAGGCGAGGGGAGCGCGGGCACCGGGGAGCTGTTTTTT. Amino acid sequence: CASSLGEGSAGTGELFF.

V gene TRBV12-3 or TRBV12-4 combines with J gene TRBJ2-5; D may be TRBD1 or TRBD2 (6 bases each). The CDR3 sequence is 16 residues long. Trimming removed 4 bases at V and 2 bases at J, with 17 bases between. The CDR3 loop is CASSSWGAVEQETQYF. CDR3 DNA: TGTGCCAGCAGTTCTTGGGGGGCAGTGGAACAAGAGACCCAGTACTTC.

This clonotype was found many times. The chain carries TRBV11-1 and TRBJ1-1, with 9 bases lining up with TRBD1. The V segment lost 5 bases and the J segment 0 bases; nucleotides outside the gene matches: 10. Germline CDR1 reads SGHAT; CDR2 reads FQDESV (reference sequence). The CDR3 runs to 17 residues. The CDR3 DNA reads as TGTGCCAGCAGCCCCGGGACAGGGTCCTTTATGAACACTGAAGCTTTCTTT. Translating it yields CASSPGTGSFMNTEAFF.

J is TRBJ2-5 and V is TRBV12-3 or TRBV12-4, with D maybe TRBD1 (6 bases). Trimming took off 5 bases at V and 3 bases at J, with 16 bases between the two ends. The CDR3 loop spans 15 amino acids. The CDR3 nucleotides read TGTGCCAGCAGTGTCTTTGGGGACAAAAAAGAGACCCAGTACTTC. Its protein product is CASSVFGDKKETQYF.

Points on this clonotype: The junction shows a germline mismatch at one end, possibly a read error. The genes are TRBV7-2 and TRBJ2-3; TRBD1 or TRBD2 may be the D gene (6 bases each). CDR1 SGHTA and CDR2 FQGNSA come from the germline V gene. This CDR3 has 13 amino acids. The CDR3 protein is CANSSTGGDTQYF. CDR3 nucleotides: TGTGCCAACAGCTCCACCGGGGGCGATACGCAGTATTTT.

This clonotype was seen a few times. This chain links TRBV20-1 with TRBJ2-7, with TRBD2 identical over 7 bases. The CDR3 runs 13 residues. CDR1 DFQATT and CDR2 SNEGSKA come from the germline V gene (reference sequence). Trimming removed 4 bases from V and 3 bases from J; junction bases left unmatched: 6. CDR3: CSAIGGSDYEQYF. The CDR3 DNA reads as TGCAGTGCTATCGGGGGGTCCGACTACGAGCAGTACTTC.

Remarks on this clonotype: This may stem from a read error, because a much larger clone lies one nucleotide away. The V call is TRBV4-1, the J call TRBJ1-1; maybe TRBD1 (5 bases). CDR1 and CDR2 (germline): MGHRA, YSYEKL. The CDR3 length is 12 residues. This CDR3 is CTSSRGTAEAFF. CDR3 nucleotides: TGCACCAGCAGCCGGGGGACCGCCGAAGCTTTCTTT.

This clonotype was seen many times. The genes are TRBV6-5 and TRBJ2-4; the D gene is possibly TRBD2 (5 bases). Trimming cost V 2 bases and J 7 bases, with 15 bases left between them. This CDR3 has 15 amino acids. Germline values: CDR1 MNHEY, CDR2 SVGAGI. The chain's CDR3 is CASSYGFGGSNIQYF. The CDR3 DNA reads TGTGCCAGCAGTTACGGATTTGGTGGGAGTAACATTCAGTACTTC.

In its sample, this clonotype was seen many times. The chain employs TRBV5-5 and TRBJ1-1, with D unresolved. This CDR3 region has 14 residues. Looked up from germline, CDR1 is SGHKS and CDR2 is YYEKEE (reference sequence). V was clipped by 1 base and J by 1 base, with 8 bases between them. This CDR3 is CASSLRPTNTEAFF. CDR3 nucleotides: TGTGCCAGCAGCTTGCGACCGACGAACACTGAAGCTTTCTTT.

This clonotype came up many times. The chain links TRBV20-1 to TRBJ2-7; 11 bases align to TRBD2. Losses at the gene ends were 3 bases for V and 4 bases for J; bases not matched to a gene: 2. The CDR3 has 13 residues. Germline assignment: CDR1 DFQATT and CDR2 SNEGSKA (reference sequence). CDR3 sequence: CSARTSGTYEQYF. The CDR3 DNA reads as TGCAGTGCTAGGACTAGCGGGACGTACGAGCAGTACTTC.

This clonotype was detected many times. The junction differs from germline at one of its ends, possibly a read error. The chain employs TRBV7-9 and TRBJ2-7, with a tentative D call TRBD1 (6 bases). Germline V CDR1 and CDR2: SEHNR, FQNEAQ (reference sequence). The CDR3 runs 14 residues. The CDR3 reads CANSATGRSYEQYF. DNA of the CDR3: TGTGCCAACAGCGCGACAGGACGATCCTACGAGCAGTACTTC.

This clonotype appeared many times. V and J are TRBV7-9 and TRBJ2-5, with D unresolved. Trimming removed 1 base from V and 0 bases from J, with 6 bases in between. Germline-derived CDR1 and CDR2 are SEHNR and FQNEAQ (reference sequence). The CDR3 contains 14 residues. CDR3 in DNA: TGTGCCAGCAGCTTAGATGTGTACCAAGAGACCCAGTACTTC. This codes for CASSLDVYQETQYF. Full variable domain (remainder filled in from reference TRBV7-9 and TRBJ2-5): DTGVSQNPRHKITKRGQNVTFRCDPISEHNRLYWYRQTLGQGPEFLTYFQNEAQLEKSRLLSDRFSAERPKGSFSTLEIQRTEQGDSAMYLCASSLDVYQETQYFGPGTRLLVL.

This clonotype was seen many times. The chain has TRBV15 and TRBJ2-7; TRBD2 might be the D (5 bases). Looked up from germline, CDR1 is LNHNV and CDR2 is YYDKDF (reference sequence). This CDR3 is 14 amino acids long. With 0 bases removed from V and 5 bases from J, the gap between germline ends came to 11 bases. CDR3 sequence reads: CATSRDRLAHEQYF. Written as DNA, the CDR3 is TGTGCCACCAGCAGAGATCGCCTAGCCCACGAGCAGTACTTC. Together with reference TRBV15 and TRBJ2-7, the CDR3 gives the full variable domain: DAMVIQNPRYQVTQFGKPVTLSCSQTLNHNVMYWYQQKSSQAPKLLFHYYDKDFNNEADTPDNFQSRRPNTSFCFLDIRSPGLGDTAMYLCATSRDRLAHEQYFGPGTRLTVT.

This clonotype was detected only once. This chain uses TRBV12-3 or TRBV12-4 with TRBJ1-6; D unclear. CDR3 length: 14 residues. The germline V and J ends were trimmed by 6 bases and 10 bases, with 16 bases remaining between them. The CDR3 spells CASSVGGVNSPLHF. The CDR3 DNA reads TGTGCCAGCAGCGTAGGTGGGGTTAACTCACCCCTCCACTTT.